The subject of this entry is one T cell receptor beta chain. The data were obtained in a study of T cell responses to AZD1222 COVID-19 vaccine. Only in-frame clones appear in the TCRdb table, and some are missing; sequencing was by immunoSEQ multiplex PCR. The data show over 150,000 clones, approximately 94% seen once. CDR1 LGHDT and CDR2 YNNKEL come from the germline V gene (reference sequence). There are 14 residues in the CDR3. The V gene lost 1 base and the J gene lost 1 base, with 8 bases spanning the gap. Sequencing was performed on peripheral blood, taken 28 days after the second AZD1222 dose. The receptor was derived from an adult who received the AZD1222 COVID-19 vaccine. J is TRBJ2-7 and V is TRBV3-1 (or the pseudogene TRBV3-2); D is ambiguous. CDR3 loop: CASSQGGGSYEQYF. CDR3 nucleotides: TGTGCCAGCAGCCAAGGAGGTGGTTCCTACGAGCAGTACTTC.